One and the same sample provided the 3 T cell receptor beta chains below, sequenced in a study of T cells in localized non-small cell lung cancer. Some clones are missing from TCRdb's copy, which holds only in-frame ones; the method was immunoSEQ multiplex PCR. Here the sample spans approximately 30,000 clones, approximately 91% being singletons. The specimen was peripheral blood, collected before any cancer treatment. These receptors all stem from a woman aged 35 to 69 with stage I lung adenocarcinoma.

The chain combines TRBV29-1 with TRBJ2-7; the D gene is possibly TRBD1 (6 bases). V lost 6 bases and J lost 7, with 19 bases in between. Germline V gives CDR1 SQVTM, CDR2 ANQGSEA. The CDR3 sequence is 13 residues long. CDR3 nucleotides: TGCAGCGTCGAGGGCCTGGGGGCTAGAGAGCAGTACTTC. It codes for CSVEGLGAREQYF.

J is TRBJ1-6 and V is TRBV7-3, with D unresolved. The CDR3 runs 13 residues. V was trimmed by 5 bases and J by 7 bases, leaving 9 bases between them. From germline, CDR1 is SGHTA and CDR2 FQGTGA. In DNA, the CDR3 is TGTGCCAGCAGCCCTACACAGAATTCACCCCTCCACTTT. It specifies CASSPTQNSPLHF.

The chain joins TRBV7-9 to TRBJ2-7; D uncertain. The CDR3 has 15 residues. V lost 5 bases to trimming and J lost 2 bases, with 16 bases between them. The germline V gene has CDR1 SEHNR and CDR2 FQNEAQ (reference sequence). For the CDR3, the DNA is TGTGCCAGCAGCCCAGAGCACAGCCTCGCCTACGAGCAGTACTTC. Amino acids: CASSPEHSLAYEQYF.